Sequencing of this T cell receptor (beta chain) was carried out in a study of response to subunit inactivated influenza vaccine. General observations from the study: There was a suggestion from the authors that each seasonal influenza vaccination recruits few new T cells.

Germline CDR1 reads DFQATT; CDR2 reads SNEGSKA (reference sequence). Deletions cut 5 bases from V and 1 base from J, with 9 bases between. The CDR3 runs to 13 residues. TCRdb analysed the RT-PCR reads with MiXCR anew, one entry per CDR3 protein. The sample lists just over 300,000 distinct CDR3 sequences, 21% seen once, with roughly a tenth in the top ten. About this clonotype: The antigen remains unidentified.

Sequenced here: PBMCs from blood, sampled 21 months after vaccination. The genes are TRBV20-1 and TRBJ1-5, with unresolved D. The clonotype originates from a man aged 50-75 years who received an inactivated influenza vaccine. The CDR3, as DNA: TGCAGTGCTCTTCATATAAGCAATCAGCCCCAGCATTTT. Encoded protein: CSALHISNQPQHF.